This T cell receptor (beta chain) was documented in a study of blood T cell repertoires in COVID-19. Whole-study context: Sample material is recorded as cDNA or gDNA derived from T cells, B-cell-depleted T cells, or PBMCs.

As processed by the authors: Nucleated cell number was recorded as an estimate derived from reference gene primer amplification. TCRdb's copy holds only in-frame clones and misses some; the assay was immunoSEQ multiplex PCR. V and J calls and clone size are those listed in that table; D and trimming were worked out from the DNA. The sample records some 50,000 clones, approximately 90% being singletons. Looked up from germline, CDR1 is MNHNY and CDR2 is SVGAGI (reference sequence). CDR3 length: 12 residues. Trimming stripped 8 bases from V and 13 bases from J, with 17 bases between. The origin of this receptor is a middle-aged man with acute or convalescent COVID-19. The V call is TRBV6-6, the J call TRBJ1-4; D is undetermined. Sequencing was done on a sample of peripheral blood. CDR3 nucleotide sequence: TGTGCCAGCTCCTCGGACTGGTCGGGACTGTTTTTT. Its translation is CASSSDWSGLFF.